Sequencing of this T cell receptor (beta chain) was carried out in a study of beta chain features in type 1 diabetes. Study-wide findings and caveats: Researchers report that Type 1 diabetes patients had moderately but significantly shorter TCRB CDR3s across all four CD4+ subsets. Naive, central memory and Treg TCRB repertoires appeared more alike in patients than in healthy donors.

Using CD45RO/CCR7/CD25/CD127/CD95/CD27, CD4+ naive, central memory, regulatory and stem cell-like memory cells were sorted. Purity of each sorted population was above 95%. Turning to this clone: Its antigen remains unknown.

Expressed TCRB transcripts were sequenced because the isolated RNA had all been reverse transcribed beforehand. Profiling relied on immunoSEQ multiplex PCR, and the TCRdb table lists in-frame clones only, not all of them. In the table there are hundreds of thousands of clones, approximately 10% of which are singletons. This TCR was sampled from a woman between 18 and 29 years old in good health. The sequenced sample was naive CD4+ T cells from blood.

The CDR3 coding sequence is TGTGCCAGCTCGCGACAGGGAAGCAATGAGCAGTTCTTC. It encodes CASSRQGSNEQFF. The chain is built from TRBV18 and TRBJ2-1, with TRBD1 identical over 7 bases. V lost 6 bases and J lost 6; bases outside the gene matches: 5. Germline CDR1 is KGHSH and CDR2 is LQKENI. The CDR3 runs to 13 residues.